The 9 T cell receptor beta chains in this list originate from one sample, sequenced in a study of blood T cells in healthy people across ages. It was with a sample-barcoded 5' primer and a J-beta primer mix that a second PCR of about 7 to 12 cycles was run. TCRdb reprocessed the 5' RACE reads via MiXCR and lists one record per CDR3 protein. The data show roughly 1,500,000 distinct CDR3 sequences, roughly 40% seen once. The sample taken for sequencing was blood. These TCRs come from a woman younger than 30 in good health.

A single count supports this clonotype. A junction boundary mismatches the germline segment, possibly from a read error. This chain links TRBV9 with TRBJ2-2; 11 bases line up with TRBD1. Germline lookup yields CDR1 SGDLS and CDR2 YYNGEE. The length of the CDR3 is 16 residues. CDR3 DNA: TGTGCCAGCAGCGACTCGGACAGGGGGCGAGCCGGGGAGCTTTTTTTT. Translation: CASSDSDRGRAGELFF.

J is TRBJ2-3 and V is TRBV10-3; D not resolved. Trimming shortened V by 6 bases and J by 1 base, and 14 bases separated the two germline ends. This CDR3 comprises 15 residues. Germline CDR1 is ENHRY and CDR2 is SYGVKD. The CDR3 nucleotides are TGTGCCATCAGCCTAAAGGCGGTGGGCACAGATACGCAGTATTTT. This translates into CAISLKAVGTDTQYF.

This chain joins TRBV20-1 and TRBJ2-4; D remains unclear. Germline CDR1 DFQATT, CDR2 SNEGSKA (reference sequence). Deletions cut 2 bases from V and 13 bases from J, with 36 bases between. This CDR3 has 19 amino acids. CDR3: CSARSGVNTRGRRNNEQYF. CDR3 sequence (DNA): TGCAGTGCTAGAAGTGGGGTGAATACCCGAGGCCGCAGAAACAATGAACAGTACTTC.

The V gene is TRBV24-1, the J gene TRBJ2-5, with TRBD2 identical over 7 bases. The germline V gene has CDR1 KGHDR and CDR2 SFDVKD. V trimming: 9 bases; J trimming: 4 bases; junction bases outside the gene matches: 4. The CDR3 spans 12 residues. The CDR3 nucleotides are TGTGCCACCTCCAGCGGGACAGAGACCCAGTACTTC. Its translation: CATSSGTETQYF.

This clonotype was detected a few times. V gene TRBV2 combines with J gene TRBJ2-1; 7 bases agree with TRBD2. V lost 6 bases and J lost 7; bases outside the gene matches: 6. This CDR3 has 13 amino acids. Germline-derived CDR1 and CDR2 are SNHLY and FYNNEI. The CDR3 DNA reads TGTGCCAGCAGGACTACCGGGGGGAATGAGCAGTTCTTC. Its translation is CASRTTGGNEQFF.

The genes are TRBV28 and TRBJ1-6; D is perhaps TRBD1 (6 bases). This CDR3 contains 16 residues. CDR1 is MDHEN, CDR2 SYDVKM, per germline. V lost 6 bases and J lost 4, with 16 bases in between. The CDR3 coding sequence is TGTGCCAGCAGCCCCGCGGGGGCCGGTTATAATTCACCCCTCCACTTT. It is translated as CASSPAGAGYNSPLHF. Full variable domain (rest looked up from reference TRBV28 and TRBJ1-6): DVKVTQSSRYLVKRTGEKVFLECVQDMDHENMFWYRQDPGLGLRLIYFSYDVKMKEKGDIPEGYSVSREKKERFSLILESASTNQTSMYLCASSPAGAGYNSPLHFGNGTRLTVT.

The CDR3 here is CSARVGTSGGPYNEQFF. As DNA, the CDR3 is TGCAGTGCTAGGGTAGGGACTAGCGGGGGCCCCTACAATGAGCAGTTCTTC. The chain links TRBV20-1 to TRBJ2-1, with 14 nucleotides matching TRBD2. Trimming took 3 bases from V and 2 from J; bases not matched to a gene: 6. This CDR3 is 17 amino acids long. The germline CDR1 and CDR2 sequences are DFQATT and SNEGSKA (reference sequence).

This rearrangement joins TRBV7-2 to TRBJ2-7; a weak D match, TRBD1 (5 bases). The J call may be faulty, since TRBJ2-4 better matches the DNA end. Germline V gene sequence: CDR1 SGHTA, CDR2 FQGNSA. This CDR3 has 14 amino acids. CDR3 loop: CASSPYGHSDIQYF. The CDR3 nucleotides are TGTGCCAGCAGCCCTTACGGACATTCGGACATTCAGTACTTC.

This clonotype was observed at least ten times. The chain recombines TRBV20-1 with TRBJ2-7, with no clear D. The germline CDR1 and CDR2 sequences are DFQATT and SNEGSKA (reference sequence). The V gene lost 3 bases and the J gene lost 6 bases, with 12 bases spanning the gap. The CDR3 has 12 residues. The CDR3 DNA reads TGCAGTGCTAGTTTGGGCGCCGGCGAGCAGTACTTC. Amino acid sequence: CSASLGAGEQYF.